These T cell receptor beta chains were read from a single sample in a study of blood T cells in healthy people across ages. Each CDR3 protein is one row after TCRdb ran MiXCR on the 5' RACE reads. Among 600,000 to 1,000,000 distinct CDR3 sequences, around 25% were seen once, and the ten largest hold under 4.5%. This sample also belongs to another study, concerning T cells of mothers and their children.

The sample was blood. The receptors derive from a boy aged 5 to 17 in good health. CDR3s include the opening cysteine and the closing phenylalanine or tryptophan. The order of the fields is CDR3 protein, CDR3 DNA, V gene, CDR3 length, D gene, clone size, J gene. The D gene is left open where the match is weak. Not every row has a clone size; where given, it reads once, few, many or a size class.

CDR3aa: CASSQDLEGTQYF
CDR3nt: TGTGCCAGCAGCCAAGACTTAGAGGGGACCCAGTACTTC
v_gene: TRBV4-2
len: 13
d_gene: -
abundance: -
j_gene: TRBJ2-5

CDR3aa: CASSPTWGAHGYTF
CDR3nt: TGTGCCAGCAGTCCCACGTGGGGGGCTCATGGCTACACCTTC
v_gene: TRBV28
len: 14
d_gene: -
abundance: few
j_gene: TRBJ1-2

CDR3aa: CASSSGLAGGDEQFF
CDR3nt: TGTGCCAGCAGCTCGGGACTAGCGGGAGGCGATGAGCAGTTCTTC
v_gene: TRBV6-4
len: 15
d_gene: TRBD2
abundance: -
j_gene: TRBJ2-1

CDR3aa: CASSGDREGEKLFF
CDR3nt: TGCGCCAGCAGCGGGGACAGGGAAGGCGAAAAACTGTTTTTT
v_gene: TRBV5-1
len: 14
d_gene: TRBD1
abundance: -
j_gene: TRBJ1-4

CDR3aa: CASSHVRETQYF
CDR3nt: TGTGCCAGCAGCCACGTAAGGGAGACCCAGTACTTC
v_gene: TRBV7-2
len: 12
d_gene: -
abundance: -
j_gene: TRBJ2-5

CDR3aa: CASSLAEHTGELFF
CDR3nt: TGTGCCAGCAGTTTAGCGGAGCACACCGGGGAGCTGTTTTTT
v_gene: TRBV27
len: 14
d_gene: -
abundance: -
j_gene: TRBJ2-2

CDR3aa: CASSSRGTGKKYEQYF
CDR3nt: TGTGCCAGCAGTTCCCGAGGGACAGGGAAAAAGTACGAGCAGTACTTC
v_gene: TRBV12-3/TRBV12-4
len: 16
d_gene: TRBD1
abundance: few
j_gene: TRBJ2-7

CDR3aa: CASSERDRRNIQYF
CDR3nt: TGTGCCAGCAGCGAACGGGACAGACGTAACATTCAGTACTTC
v_gene: TRBV28
len: 14
d_gene: TRBD1
abundance: many
j_gene: TRBJ2-4

CDR3aa: CASSLRGGDWETQYF
CDR3nt: TGTGCCAGCAGTTTACGTGGGGGGGATTGGGAGACCCAGTACTTC
v_gene: TRBV6-5
len: 15
d_gene: TRBD2
abundance: -
j_gene: TRBJ2-5

CDR3aa: CATSDPRRNQPQHF
CDR3nt: TGTGCCACCAGTGATCCTCGGCGCAATCAGCCCCAGCATTTT
v_gene: TRBV24-1
len: 14
d_gene: -
abundance: -
j_gene: TRBJ1-5

CDR3aa: CASSLAGGDTYEQCF
CDR3nt: TGTGCCAGCAGCTTAGCGGGGGGTGACACCTACGAGCAGTGCTTC
v_gene: TRBV5-5
len: 15
d_gene: TRBD2
abundance: -
j_gene: TRBJ2-5

CDR3aa: CASSLGFTGANVLTF
CDR3nt: TGTGCCAGCAGTTTAGGGTTTACTGGGGCCAACGTCCTGACTTTC
v_gene: TRBV12-3/TRBV12-4
len: 15
d_gene: -
abundance: -
j_gene: TRBJ2-6

CDR3aa: CASTPGTASEKLFF
CDR3nt: TGTGCCAGCACCCCGGGGACAGCCAGCGAAAAACTGTTTTTT
v_gene: TRBV6-5
len: 14
d_gene: TRBD1
abundance: -
j_gene: TRBJ1-4

CDR3aa: CASSFGERSEKLFF
CDR3nt: TGTGCCAGCAGTTTTGGCGAACGGTCTGAAAAACTGTTTTTT
v_gene: TRBV28
len: 14
d_gene: -
abundance: -
j_gene: TRBJ1-4

CDR3aa: CASSPVGREYGGEAFF
CDR3nt: TGTGCCAGCAGCCCCGTGGGACGAGAATACGGGGGTGAAGCTTTCTTT
v_gene: TRBV12-3/TRBV12-4
len: 16
d_gene: -
abundance: few
j_gene: TRBJ1-1

CDR3aa: CASSEGGAWGQPQHF
CDR3nt: TGTGCCAGCAGCGAAGGGGGGGCGTGGGGTCAGCCCCAGCATTTT
v_gene: TRBV7-2
len: 15
d_gene: -
abundance: few
j_gene: TRBJ1-5

CDR3aa: CSVVVGQRTNTGELFF
CDR3nt: TGCAGCGTTGTAGTGGGACAGAGGACGAACACCGGGGAGCTGTTTTTT
v_gene: TRBV29-1
len: 16
d_gene: TRBD1
abundance: few
j_gene: TRBJ2-2

CDR3aa: CASRDTHDSEAFF
CDR3nt: TGTGCCAGCAGAGACACCCATGACTCTGAAGCTTTCTTT
v_gene: TRBV7-9
len: 13
d_gene: -
abundance: -
j_gene: TRBJ1-1

CDR3aa: CASSQGGPTEQFF
CDR3nt: TGCGCCAGCAGCCAAGGGGGGCCCACTGAGCAGTTCTTC
v_gene: TRBV4-3
len: 13
d_gene: -
abundance: few
j_gene: TRBJ2-1

CDR3aa: CASSPGRHTDTQYF
CDR3nt: TGTGCCAGCAGCCCTGGACGGCACACAGATACGCAGTATTTT
v_gene: TRBV12-3/TRBV12-4
len: 14
d_gene: -
abundance: -
j_gene: TRBJ2-3

CDR3aa: CASSLVLGSGSLAPLHF
CDR3nt: TGTGCCAGCAGCTTAGTGCTGGGATCCGGGTCCCTGGCACCCCTCCACTTT
v_gene: TRBV7-9
len: 17
d_gene: -
abundance: -
j_gene: TRBJ1-6

CDR3aa: CASSYPTKQGLIEAFF
CDR3nt: TGTGCCAGCAGTTACCCAACCAAGCAGGGACTAATTGAAGCTTTCTTT
v_gene: TRBV6-5
len: 16
d_gene: -
abundance: -
j_gene: TRBJ1-1